The rows below give T cell receptor beta chains drawn from one sample of a study of CD8+ T cells in alopecia areata. TCRdb keeps only in-frame clones here, not all; method: immunoSEQ multiplex PCR. The sample yields about 200,000 clones, 45% to 70% seen once. Source material: CD8+ T cells sorted from blood. These TCRs come from a human donor in good health. Both conserved end residues are part of each CDR3. D genes are given only for firm matches. Some rows mark clone size as missing; the rest say once, few, many or name a class of expanded clone.

V gene	J gene	D gene	clone size	CDR3 protein	CDR3 DNA
TRBV13	TRBJ2-1	TRBD1	.	CASSSRDRGVVNEQFF	TGTGCCAGCAGCTCCCGGGACAGGGGCGTAGTAAATGAGCAGTTCTTC
TRBV5-5	TRBJ1-2	TRBD1	many	CASSSSGTGGAGYTF	TGTGCCAGCAGCTCATCCGGGACAGGGGGCGCTGGCTACACCTTC
TRBV12-5	TRBJ2-5	TRBD1	once	CASGAQGVRETQYF	TGTGCTAGTGGTGCACAGGGGGTGCGGGAGACCCAGTACTTC
TRBV7-9	TRBJ2-5	.	few	CASSWDSGGPETQYF	TGTGCCAGCAGCTGGGATTCCGGGGGACCCGAGACCCAGTACTTC
TRBV30	TRBJ1-3	.	.	CAWSVVGVGDTIYF	TGTGCCTGGAGTGTGGTCGGCGTAGGAGACACCATATATTTT
TRBV5-6	TRBJ2-2	TRBD2	once	CASSFPGLVTGELFF	TGTGCCAGCAGCTTCCCGGGACTAGTGACCGGGGAGCTGTTTTTT
TRBV27	TRBJ2-5	.	once	CASSLSQGLQETQYF	TGTGCCAGCAGTTTGTCACAGGGATTGCAGGAGACCCAGTACTTC
TRBV29-1	TRBJ2-7	.	once	CSVDRVDPPEQYF	TGCAGCGTTGACAGGGTGGATCCCCCGGAGCAGTACTTC
TRBV7-2	TRBJ2-7	TRBD2	few	CASSPRTSGASYEQYF	TGTGCCAGCAGCCCAAGGACTAGCGGGGCCTCCTACGAGCAGTACTTC
TRBV4-1	TRBJ2-3	.	.	CASSQDWLALSGTDTQYF	TGCGCCAGCAGCCAAGATTGGCTAGCTCTATCGGGGACAGATACGCAGTATTTT
TRBV7-9	TRBJ1-6	.	.	CASSLTDGNSPLHF	TGTGCCAGCAGCCTGACAGACGGCAATTCACCCCTCCACTTT
TRBV29-1	TRBJ2-1	TRBD2	.	CSVDQAGGRYNEQFF	TGCAGCGTTGATCAGGCGGGGGGGAGGTACAATGAGCAGTTCTTC
TRBV15	TRBJ1-1	.	.	CATSRDGEGRTEAFF	TGTGCCACCAGCAGAGATGGGGAAGGGAGGACTGAAGCTTTCTTT
TRBV29-1	TRBJ1-2	TRBD1	.	CSDRQGADYGYTF	TGCAGCGATCGACAGGGGGCTGACTATGGCTACACCTTC
TRBV19	TRBJ1-2	.	.	CASSTRDFNYGYTF	TGTGCCAGTAGTACCCGGGATTTTAACTATGGCTACACCTTC
TRBV4-1	TRBJ2-3	.	.	CASSQIESTDTQYF	TGCGCCAGCAGCCAAATCGAGAGCACAGATACGCAGTATTTT
TRBV4-1	TRBJ1-1	.	.	CASSQDDAGYTEAFF	TGCGCCAGCAGCCAAGATGACGCAGGGTACACTGAAGCTTTCTTT
TRBV29-1	TRBJ2-3	TRBD2	few	CSVEEGAGPSTDTQYF	TGCAGCGTTGAAGAAGGAGCGGGACCTAGCACAGATACGCAGTATTTT
TRBV6-4	TRBJ2-3	TRBD1	few	CASSDGQGADTQYF	TGTGCCAGCAGTGACGGACAGGGGGCAGATACGCAGTATTTT
TRBV9	TRBJ2-1	.	.	CASSPTLGYNEQFF	TGTGCCAGCAGCCCAACCCTGGGCTACAATGAGCAGTTCTTC
TRBV29-1	TRBJ2-2	.	.	CSVTGYTGELFF	TGCAGCGTTACAGGGTACACCGGGGAGCTGTTTTTT
TRBV11-1	TRBJ2-7	TRBD1	.	CASSRGQGSYEQYF	TGTGCCAGCAGCCGGGGACAGGGGTCCTACGAGCAGTACTTC
TRBV29-1	TRBJ2-7	.	.	CSVRLGTISYEQYF	TGCAGCGTCCGACTCGGGACCATCTCCTACGAGCAGTACTTC
TRBV6-5	TRBJ2-7	.	.	CASSYAGSYEQYF	TGTGCCAGCAGTTATGCCGGGTCCTACGAGCAGTACTTC
TRBV4-1	TRBJ2-5	.	.	CASSEGSGSQETQYF	TGCGCCAGCAGCGAGGGGTCAGGAAGTCAAGAGACCCAGTACTTC
TRBV6-1	TRBJ2-5	TRBD2	.	CASRRAGGQETQYF	TGTGCCAGCAGAAGAGCGGGGGGACAAGAGACCCAGTACTTC
TRBV19	TRBJ1-1	TRBD1	.	CASIRGGYTEAFF	TGTGCCAGTATTAGAGGGGGCTACACTGAAGCTTTCTTT
TRBV5-6	TRBJ2-3	TRBD2	few	CASSVGLAGGSTDTQYF	TGTGCCAGCAGCGTGGGACTAGCGGGGGGTTCAACAGATACGCAGTATTTT
TRBV5-1	TRBJ2-2	TRBD1	few	CASSGGQGNTGELFF	TGCGCCAGCAGCGGGGGACAGGGTAACACCGGGGAGCTGTTTTTT
TRBV4-1	TRBJ2-1	.	.	CASSQVVPGNEQFF	TGCGCCAGCAGCCAAGTGGTCCCGGGTAATGAGCAGTTCTTC
TRBV2	TRBJ2-2	.	.	CASSVVVGQGGTGELFF	TGTGCCAGCAGTGTTGTAGTGGGGCAGGGGGGCACCGGGGAGCTGTTTTTT
TRBV4-1	TRBJ2-3	.	.	CASSQEERLGDTQYF	TGCGCCAGCAGCCAAGAGGAACGCCTAGGGGATACGCAGTATTTT
TRBV15	TRBJ1-6	.	.	CATSRALRTASSYNSPLHF	TGTGCCACCAGCAGGGCCTTAAGGACGGCTAGCTCCTATAATTCACCCCTCCACTTT
TRBV6-1	TRBJ2-7	TRBD2	.	CASSASGGDYYEQYF	TGTGCCAGCAGTGCGAGCGGGGGAGACTACTACGAGCAGTACTTC
TRBV30	TRBJ2-7	.	.	CAWNPGGYEQYF	TGTGCCTGGAATCCAGGGGGGTACGAGCAGTACTTC
TRBV25-1	TRBJ1-6	TRBD1	.	CASRTGGGNSPLHF	TGTGCCAGCAGGACAGGGGGCGGTAATTCACCCCTCCACTTT
TRBV6-6	TRBJ2-2	.	.	CASSPWVGNTGELFF	TGTGCCAGCAGCCCGTGGGTGGGGAACACCGGGGAGCTGTTTTTT
TRBV7-2	TRBJ2-5	.	.	CASSLSYGGRETQYF	TGTGCCAGCAGCTTATCTTACGGGGGCAGAGAGACCCAGTACTTC
TRBV7-9	TRBJ2-5	.	once	CASSLGTHPQGGETQYF	TGTGCCAGCAGCTTGGGGACACACCCGCAGGGAGGAGAGACCCAGTACTTC
TRBV4-1	TRBJ2-1	TRBD1	.	CASSQDQGQYNEQFF	TGCGCCAGCAGCCAAGATCAGGGACAGTACAATGAGCAGTTCTTC
TRBV6-5	TRBJ2-5	.	few	CASSYSNGETQYF	TGTGCCAGCAGTTACTCGAATGGCGAGACCCAGTACTTC
TRBV2	TRBJ2-5	.	.	CASSEWRGQETQYF	TGTGCCAGCAGTGAATGGAGGGGACAAGAGACCCAGTACTTC
TRBV7-6	TRBJ2-7	.	.	CASSYGSGTLIYEQYF	TGTGCCAGCAGCTACGGGTCGGGGACGTTGATATACGAGCAGTACTTC
TRBV2	TRBJ2-7	TRBD2	few	CASSETSGGFRNEQYF	TGTGCCAGCAGTGAAACTAGCGGGGGGTTTCGCAACGAGCAGTACTTC
TRBV4-1	TRBJ2-7	TRBD1	.	CASSQSGQGPYEQYF	TGCGCCAGCAGCCAATCGGGACAGGGTCCCTACGAGCAGTACTTC
TRBV5-4	TRBJ2-7	.	few	CASSSRSSYEQYF	TGTGCCAGCAGCTCACGGAGCTCCTACGAGCAGTACTTC
TRBV7-8	TRBJ2-1	TRBD1	.	CASSSGQGADEQFF	TGTGCCAGCAGCTCCGGACAGGGGGCGGATGAGCAGTTCTTC
TRBV29-1	TRBJ1-2	TRBD1	.	CSVGQDRADYGYTF	TGCAGCGTTGGACAGGACAGGGCCGACTATGGCTACACCTTC
TRBV2	TRBJ1-1	.	.	CASSEGGIGYTEAFF	TGTGCCAGCAGTGAAGGGGGGATTGGTTACACTGAAGCTTTCTTT
TRBV27	TRBJ1-2	TRBD1	.	CASSPGTGGNYGYTF	TGTGCCAGCAGTCCGGGGACAGGAGGGAACTATGGCTACACCTTC
TRBV19	TRBJ2-7	TRBD1	.	CASSAGTGHYEQYF	TGTGCCAGTAGTGCCGGGACAGGGCACTACGAGCAGTACTTC
TRBV15	TRBJ2-7	.	.	CATQGGPGDEQYF	TGTGCCACCCAGGGGGGCCCTGGGGACGAGCAGTACTTC